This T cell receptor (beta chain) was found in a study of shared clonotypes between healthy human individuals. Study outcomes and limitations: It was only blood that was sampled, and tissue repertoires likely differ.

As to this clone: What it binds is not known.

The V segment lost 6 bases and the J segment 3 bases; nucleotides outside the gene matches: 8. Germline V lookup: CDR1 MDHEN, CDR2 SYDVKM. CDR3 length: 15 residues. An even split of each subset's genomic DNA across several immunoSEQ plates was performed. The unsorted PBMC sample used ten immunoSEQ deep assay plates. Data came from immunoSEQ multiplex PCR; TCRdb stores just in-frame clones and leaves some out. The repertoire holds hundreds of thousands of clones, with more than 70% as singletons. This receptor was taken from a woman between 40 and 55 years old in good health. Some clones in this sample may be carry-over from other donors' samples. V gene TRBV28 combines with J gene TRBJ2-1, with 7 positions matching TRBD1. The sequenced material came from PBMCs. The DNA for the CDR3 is TGTGCCAGCAGCCCGCCGGGACAGATCTACAATGAGCAGTTCTTC. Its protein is CASSPPGQIYNEQFF.